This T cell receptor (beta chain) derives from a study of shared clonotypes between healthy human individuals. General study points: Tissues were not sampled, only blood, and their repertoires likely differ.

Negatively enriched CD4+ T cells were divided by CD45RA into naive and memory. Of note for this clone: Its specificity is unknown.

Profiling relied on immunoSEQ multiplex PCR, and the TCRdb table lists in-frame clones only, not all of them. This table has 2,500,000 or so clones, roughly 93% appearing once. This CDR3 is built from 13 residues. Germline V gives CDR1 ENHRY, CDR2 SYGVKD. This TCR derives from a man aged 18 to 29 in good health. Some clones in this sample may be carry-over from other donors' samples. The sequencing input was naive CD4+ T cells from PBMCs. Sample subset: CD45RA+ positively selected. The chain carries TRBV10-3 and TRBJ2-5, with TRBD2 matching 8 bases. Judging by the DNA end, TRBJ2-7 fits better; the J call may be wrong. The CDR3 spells CATGLAGSYEQYF. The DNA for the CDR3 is TGTGCCACCGGACTAGCTGGTTCCTACGAGCAGTACTTC.